This T cell receptor (beta chain) was identified during a study of cytotoxic CD8 clonotypes in ibrutinib-treated CLL. Study in general: Response samples followed a median around 12 months of treatment, range 6 to 36. Study-wide points: Baseline-level clonality went beyond age-matched healthy donors and moved in step with circulating CD8+ T-cell counts.

Unmatched junction bases numbered 3, after V lost 7 bases and J lost 6 bases. Germline lookup yields CDR1 SGHRS and CDR2 YFSETQ. There are 13 residues in the CDR3. TCRdb's copy holds only in-frame clones and misses some; the assay was immunoSEQ multiplex PCR. The data hold some 300,000 clones, with about 77% observed a single time. Concerning this clone itself: Its antigen is not identified.

The material was PBMCs, obtained before ibrutinib treatment. The gene calls are TRBV5-1 and TRBJ2-2, with 10 bases aligning to TRBD1. The TCR originated in a human donor with chronic lymphocytic leukemia. This chain's CDR3 is CASGTGDPGELFF. The CDR3 DNA reads as TGCGCCAGCGGGACAGGGGATCCCGGGGAGCTGTTTTTT.